This T cell receptor beta chain was captured in a study of early T cells in non-severe SARS-CoV-2 infection. For the study at large: Chains were unpaired, as sequencing was done on bulk RNA from unsorted whole blood.

Study-wide results and caveats: VDJdb-based annotation leaned toward anti-spike CD8 responses and missed private and CD4 specificities.

Notes on this clonotype: Antigen specificity is unknown.

V shed 4 bases and J shed 5 bases, with 11 bases lying between them. The CDR3 covers 13 residues. Per germline, CDR1 WNHNN and CDR2 SYGVQD (reference sequence). Unique molecular identifier tags were affixed to discrete cDNA molecules. TCRdb used MiXCR to reprocess the 5' RACE reads, holding one entry per CDR3 protein. The data show roughly 100,000 distinct CDR3 sequences, approximately 12% seen once. This chain uses TRBV10-1 with TRBJ1-1; weak D call: TRBD1 (5 bases). The receptor comes from an adult who was a healthcare worker with PCR-confirmed SARS-CoV-2 infection or an uninfected control (not recorded which). Sequences were derived from whole blood, sampled at baseline. The DNA of the CDR3 is TGCGCCAGCAGTGGGCAGGGAGGGACTGAAGCTTTCTTT. Amino acids: CASSGQGGTEAFF.